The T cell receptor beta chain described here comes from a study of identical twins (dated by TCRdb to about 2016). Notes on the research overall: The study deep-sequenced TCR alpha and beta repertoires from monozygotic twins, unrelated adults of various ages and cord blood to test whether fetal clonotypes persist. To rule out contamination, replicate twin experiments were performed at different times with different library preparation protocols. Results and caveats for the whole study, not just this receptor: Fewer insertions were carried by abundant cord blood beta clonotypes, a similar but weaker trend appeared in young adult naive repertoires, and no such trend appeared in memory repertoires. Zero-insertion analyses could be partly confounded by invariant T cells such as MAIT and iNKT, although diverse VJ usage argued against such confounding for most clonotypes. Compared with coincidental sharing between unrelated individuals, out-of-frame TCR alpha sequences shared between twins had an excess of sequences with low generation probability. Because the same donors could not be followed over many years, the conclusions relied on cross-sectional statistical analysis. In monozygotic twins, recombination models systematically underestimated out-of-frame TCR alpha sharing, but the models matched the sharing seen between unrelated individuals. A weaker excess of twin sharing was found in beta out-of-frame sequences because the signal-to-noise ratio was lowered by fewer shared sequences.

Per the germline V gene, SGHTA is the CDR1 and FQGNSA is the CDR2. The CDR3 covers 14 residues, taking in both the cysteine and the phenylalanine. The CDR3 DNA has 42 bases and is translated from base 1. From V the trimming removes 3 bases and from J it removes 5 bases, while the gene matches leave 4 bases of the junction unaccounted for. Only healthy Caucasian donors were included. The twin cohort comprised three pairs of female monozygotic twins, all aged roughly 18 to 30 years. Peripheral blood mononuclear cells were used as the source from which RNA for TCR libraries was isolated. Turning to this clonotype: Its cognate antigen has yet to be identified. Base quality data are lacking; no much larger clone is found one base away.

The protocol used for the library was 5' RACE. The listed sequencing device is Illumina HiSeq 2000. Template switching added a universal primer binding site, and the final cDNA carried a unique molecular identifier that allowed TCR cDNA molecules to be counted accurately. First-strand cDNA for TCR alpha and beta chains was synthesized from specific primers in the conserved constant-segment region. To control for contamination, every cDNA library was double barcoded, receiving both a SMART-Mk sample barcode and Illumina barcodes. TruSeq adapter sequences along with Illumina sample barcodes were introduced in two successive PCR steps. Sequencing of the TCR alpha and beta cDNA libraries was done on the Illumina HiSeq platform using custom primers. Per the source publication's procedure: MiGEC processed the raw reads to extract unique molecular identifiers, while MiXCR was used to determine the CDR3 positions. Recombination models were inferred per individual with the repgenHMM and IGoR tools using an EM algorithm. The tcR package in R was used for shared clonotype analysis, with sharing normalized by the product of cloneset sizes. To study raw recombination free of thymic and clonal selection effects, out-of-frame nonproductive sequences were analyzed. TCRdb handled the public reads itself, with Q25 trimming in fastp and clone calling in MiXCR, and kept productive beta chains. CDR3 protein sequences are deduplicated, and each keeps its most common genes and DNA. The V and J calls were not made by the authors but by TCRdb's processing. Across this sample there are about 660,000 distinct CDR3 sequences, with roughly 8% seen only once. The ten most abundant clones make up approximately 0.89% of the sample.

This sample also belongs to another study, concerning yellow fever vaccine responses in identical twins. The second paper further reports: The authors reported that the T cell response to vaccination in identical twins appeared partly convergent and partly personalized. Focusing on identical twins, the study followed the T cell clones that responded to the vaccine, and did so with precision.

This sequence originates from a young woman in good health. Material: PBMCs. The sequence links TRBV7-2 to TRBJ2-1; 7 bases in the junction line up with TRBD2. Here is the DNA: TGTGCCAGCAGCTTTGAAGCGGGAAACAATGAGCAGTTCTTC. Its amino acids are CASSFEAGNNEQFF.